The next 20 T cell receptor beta chains were all read from a single sample in a study of identical twins. One entry per CDR3 protein, called by TCRdb with MiXCR from the 5' RACE reads. The repertoire holds 500,000 to 700,000 distinct CDR3 sequences, just over 7% seen once, with over 1.5% in the top ten. This sample also belongs to another study, concerning yellow fever vaccine responses in identical twins.

Sequenced input: PBMCs. These receptors all stem from a woman between 18 and 29 years old in good health.

This chain joins TRBV4-2 and TRBJ2-2; 10 nucleotides agree with TRBD1. Germline loops: CDR1 LGHNA, CDR2 YNFKEQ. The J segment lost 10 bases and the V segment lost 2 bases, leaving 16 bases of the junction unmatched. The CDR3 runs to 18 residues. The DNA of the CDR3 is TGTGCCAGCAGCCAAAGAGGGGGACCGGGACAGGGGTTGGAGGAGCTGTTTTTT. Its protein is CASSQRGGPGQGLEELFF.

V gene TRBV28 combines with J gene TRBJ1-5; D not resolved. Trimming cost V 9 bases and J 0 bases, with 15 bases left between them. The CDR3 is made up of 15 amino acids. Per the germline V gene, CDR1 is MDHEN and CDR2 is SYDVKM. The CDR3, as DNA: TGTGCCAGTAATGAGTCCCCGTATAGCAATCAGCCCCAGCATTTT. Translated: CASNESPYSNQPQHF.

The chain uses TRBV24-1 and TRBJ2-3; 10 positions agree with TRBD2. CDR3 length: 16 amino acids. Germline loops: CDR1 KGHDR, CDR2 SFDVKD. Trimming took 4 bases from V and 7 from J; bases not matched to a gene: 10. This CDR3 reads CATSESSGRAINTQYF. DNA of the CDR3: TGTGCCACCAGTGAATCCAGCGGGAGGGCCATTAATACGCAGTATTTT.

The genes are TRBV5-1 and TRBJ2-1, with a weak D call TRBD1 (6 bases). Trimming left V 4 bases short and J 1 base short, with 12 bases between. The CDR3 runs 15 residues. Germline V gives CDR1 SGHRS, CDR2 YFSETQ. Here the CDR3 DNA reads TGCGCCAGCAGCCCTGGACAGCAATCCTACAATGAGCAGTTCTTC. As protein: CASSPGQQSYNEQFF.

This clonotype has only a few counts. The chain recombines TRBV3-1 with TRBJ2-7; D is uncertain. This CDR3 has 14 amino acids. Deletions cut 2 bases from V and 2 bases from J, with 10 bases between. Germline-derived CDR1 and CDR2 are LGHDT and YNNKEL (reference sequence). The CDR3 reads CASSQRAKPYEQYF. CDR3 DNA sequence: TGTGCCAGCAGCCAAAGAGCAAAACCCTACGAGCAGTACTTC.

In its sample, this clonotype was seen many times. This sequence joins TRBV2 and TRBJ2-1; D is unclear. CDR1 SNHLY and CDR2 FYNNEI come from the germline V gene. CDR3 size: 14 residues. The V and J ends lost 4 bases and 8 bases respectively, with 15 bases between them. The CDR3 sequence: CASSVNRGSDEQFF. The DNA for the CDR3 is TGTGCCAGCAGTGTGAACCGAGGTTCGGATGAGCAGTTCTTC.

This clonotype has at least ten counts. The chain couples TRBV24-1 to TRBJ1-1; D perhaps matches TRBD1 (5 bases). This CDR3 has 18 amino acids. Germline CDR1 KGHDR, CDR2 SFDVKD. Trimming removed 4 bases at V and 0 bases at J, with 20 bases between. This CDR3 reads CATSDHYWWGYLNTEAFF. CDR3 sequence (DNA): TGTGCCACCAGTGACCACTACTGGTGGGGCTATTTGAACACTGAAGCTTTCTTT.

This clonotype has at least ten counts. This rearrangement joins TRBV20-1 to TRBJ2-3; 7 bases fit TRBD1. Germline V gene data show CDR1 as DFQATT and CDR2 as SNEGSKA (reference sequence). The CDR3 loop spans 15 amino acids. J was trimmed by 0 bases and V by 3 bases; bases with no gene match: 6. The CDR3 spells CSASLRGSSTDTQYF. CDR3 DNA sequence: TGCAGTGCTAGTCTCAGGGGGTCTAGCACAGATACGCAGTATTTT.

For the CDR3, the DNA is TGTGCCAGCAGCCAGGGAATATTGGGGGTAGCGGGGGGGAGCGAGCAGTACGTC. Protein: CASSQGILGVAGGSEQYV. The chain has TRBV3-1 and TRBJ2-7, with 11 bases lining up with TRBD2. Germline values: CDR1 LGHDT, CDR2 YNNKEL (reference sequence). The CDR3 consists of 18 residues. V trimming: 3 bases; J trimming: 6 bases; junction bases outside the gene matches: 16.

Many counts were recorded for this clonotype. V gene TRBV10-3 combines with J gene TRBJ2-1; no clear D. Germline-derived CDR1 and CDR2 are ENHRY and SYGVKD. Trimming cost V 2 bases and J 13 bases, with 27 bases left between them. The length of the CDR3 is 17 residues. The CDR3 region is CAISEENRVQVQGSQFF. The CDR3 nucleotides are TGTGCCATCAGTGAGGAGAACCGGGTCCAAGTTCAAGGTTCCCAGTTCTTC.

This clonotype was seen at least ten times. The chain combines TRBV7-9 with TRBJ1-1; D is ambiguous. V was clipped by 5 bases and J by 4 bases, with 23 bases between them. There are 17 residues in the CDR3. The germline gives CDR1 SEHNR, CDR2 FQNEAQ (reference sequence). CDR3 nucleotides: TGTGCCAGCAGCAACTCCCCCCCGGGCCCCCAAAGCACTGAAGCTTTCTTT. Translation gives CASSNSPPGPQSTEAFF.

The chain employs TRBV29-1 and TRBJ2-1; TRBD1 is a possible D gene (5 bases). The CDR3 runs to 10 residues. V was cut by 8 bases and J by 10 bases, with 12 bases left in between. Per germline, CDR1 SQVTM and CDR2 ANQGSEA. The CDR3 DNA reads TGCAGCTACCTCCAGGGAGAGCAGTTCTTC. Its translation: CSYLQGEQFF.

In this sample, this clonotype turned up a few times. The V gene is TRBV6-1, the J gene TRBJ2-7; D is unresolved. Trimming pared 6 bases from V and 7 bases from J, leaving 19 bases between. Germline V gives CDR1 MNHNS, CDR2 SASEGT. The CDR3 is made up of 14 amino acids. CDR3 sequence: CASRESSFHEEQYV. For the CDR3, the DNA is TGTGCCAGCAGAGAATCTTCCTTTCATGAAGAGCAGTACGTC.

This clonotype was seen ten or more times. The gene calls are TRBV5-6 and TRBJ1-4; TRBD1 might be the D (5 bases). Trimming took off 0 bases at V and 7 bases at J, with 10 bases between the two ends. There are 14 residues in the CDR3. Germline loops: CDR1 SGHDT, CDR2 YYEEEE. CDR3: CASSLEQGGEKLFF. The DNA for the CDR3 is TGTGCCAGCAGCTTGGAGCAGGGTGGTGAAAAACTGTTTTTT.

This clonotype was counted at least ten times. The chain links TRBV12-3 or TRBV12-4 to TRBJ1-1, with D hard to call. This CDR3 region has 13 residues. Deletions cut 6 bases from V and 2 bases from J, with 10 bases between. The CDR3, as DNA: TGTGCCAGCAGCCGAACAGTAAACACTGAAGCTTTCTTT. This codes for CASSRTVNTEAFF.

This clonotype appeared many times. The J gene is TRBJ2-2, the V gene TRBV14; D could derive from TRBD1 or TRBD2 (6 bases each). Trimming removed 4 bases from V and 5 bases from J, with 17 bases in between. The CDR3 extends over 16 amino acids. CDR1 is SGHDN and CDR2 is FVKESK in the germline V gene. CDR3 sequence reads: CASSPGIGGRTGELFF. The CDR3 DNA sequence: TGTGCCAGCAGCCCAGGGATCGGGGGCCGGACCGGGGAGCTGTTTTTT.

This clonotype was recorded many times. The chain links TRBV3-1 to TRBJ2-7; D not resolved. CDR1 is LGHDT, CDR2 YNNKEL, per germline (reference sequence). The V end was cut by 4 bases, the J end by 0 bases, with 10 bases between. This CDR3 has 14 residues. The CDR3 bases are TGTGCCAGCAGCCCACACCCGAGCTCCTACGAGCAGTACGTC. Its protein is CASSPHPSSYEQYV.

This clonotype has ten or more counts. The rearrangement joins TRBV7-9 to TRBJ1-1, with D possibly TRBD1 on 6 matching bases. The V gene lost 2 bases and the J gene lost 4 bases, with 14 bases spanning the gap. The CDR3 loop spans 15 amino acids. Germline values: CDR1 SEHNR, CDR2 FQNEAQ (reference sequence). The CDR3 DNA is TGTGCCAGCAGCTTAATTGCGACAGGCAGCACTGAAGCTTTCTTT. Encoded protein: CASSLIATGSTEAFF.

This clonotype was observed at least ten times. The J gene is TRBJ2-2, the V gene TRBV2; 13 positions agree with TRBD2. V lost 2 bases to trimming and J lost 6 bases; unmatched junction nucleotides: 3. Germline V CDR1 and CDR2: SNHLY, FYNNEI. The CDR3 is 16 residues long. CDR3 DNA: TGTGCCAGCAGTGAAATGGGACTAGCGGGGTCCGGGGAGCTGTTTTTT. This encodes CASSEMGLAGSGELFF.

This clonotype was seen a single time. A read error may account for a junction end that differs from germline. The V and J genes are TRBV20-1 and TRBJ2-1; D call uncertain. This CDR3 has 16 residues. Germline-derived CDR1 and CDR2 are DFQATT and SNEGSKA (reference sequence). CDR3 in DNA: TGCTGTGCCATAGGCCTGGAAAAAAGCTCCTACAATGAGCAGTTCTTC. It yields the protein CCAIGLEKSSYNEQFF.